These T cell receptor beta chains were read from a single sample in a study of blood T cells in healthy people across ages. TCRdb re-called the 5' RACE reads with MiXCR, one entry per CDR3 protein. The data contain 600,000 or so distinct CDR3 sequences, about 30% of them seen just once; the ten biggest clones take up 15% to 19%. The sequenced sample was blood. The receptors were sampled from a woman older than 75 in good health. Each CDR3 is given with its conserved first and last residue. A D gene is named only where the DNA matches it firmly. The size field is filled for only some rows; it gives once, few, many or a size class.

clone size	D gene	V gene	J gene	CDR3 DNA	CDR3 protein
few	-	TRBV9	TRBJ1-6	TGTGCCAGCAGCGTAGTTATGGATTCACCCCTCCACTTT	CASSVVMDSPLHF
few	TRBD1	TRBV10-3	TRBJ2-5	TGTGCCACCGCGAGGACAGGGGAGACCCAGTACTTC	CATARTGETQYF
-	-	TRBV5-6	TRBJ2-3	TGTGCCAGCAGCCCCCTAATGACAGCAACTAGCACAGATACGCAGTATTTT	CASSPLMTATSTDTQYF
many	-	TRBV20-1	TRBJ1-2	TGCAGTGCTGGCGGGCTTCAAGGGAACTATGGCTACACCTTC	CSAGGLQGNYGYTF
-	TRBD1	TRBV7-2	TRBJ2-1	TGTGCCAGCAGGTACACAGGGGGCGCACGAAATGAGCAGTTCTTC	CASRYTGGARNEQFF
many	-	TRBV4-3	TRBJ2-7	TGCGCCAGCAGCCAAGATCATTTGGGTCCCATCTCCTACGAGCAGTACTTC	CASSQDHLGPISYEQYF
few	TRBD1	TRBV7-9	TRBJ2-3	TGTGCCAGCAGCTGGCAGACAGGGGGCACAGATACGCAGTATTTT	CASSWQTGGTDTQYF
-	TRBD2	TRBV18	TRBJ2-7	TGTGCCAGCTCACCACCGTTCCGGGGGACGACTAGCGGGATTTACAATGAGCAGTACTTC	CASSPPFRGTTSGIYNEQYF
many	TRBD2	TRBV29-1	TRBJ2-6	TGCAGCGTTGATTCTAGCGGGGCCTCTGGGGCCAACGTCCTGACTTTC	CSVDSSGASGANVLTF
-	TRBD1	TRBV5-6	TRBJ2-3	TGTGCCAGCAGCCCGGAACAGGGGCAGGATACGCAGTATTTT	CASSPEQGQDTQYF
-	TRBD2	TRBV9	TRBJ2-1	TGTGCCAGCAGCGTAGGTGGCGGGGGGGATTACAATGAGCAGTTCTTC	CASSVGGGGDYNEQFF
-	-	TRBV20-1	TRBJ2-7	TGCAGTGCTAGAGCCGACTACCCCTACGAGCAGTACTTC	CSARADYPYEQYF
many	-	TRBV6-1	TRBJ1-5	TGTGCCAGCAGCCCCGAAGGGACACCCCATCAGCCCCAGCATTTT	CASSPEGTPHQPQHF
many	-	TRBV2	TRBJ2-7	TGTGCCAGCAGGAAGGCCGGCAGATTCTACGAGCAGTACTTC	CASRKAGRFYEQYF
-	TRBD1	TRBV27	TRBJ1-5	TGTGCCAGCAGTTTAGGCCCCTTCGGGACAGGAGGCAATCAGCCCCAGCATTTT	CASSLGPFGTGGNQPQHF
many	-	TRBV6-2/TRBV6-3	TRBJ1-5	TGTGCCAGCAGTCAACTAACAGGTGATCAGCCCCAGCATTTT	CASSQLTGDQPQHF
many	TRBD2	TRBV10-3	TRBJ2-7	TGTGCCATCAGCTTAGGACTAGGGATGTCCTACGAGCAGTACTTC	CAISLGLGMSYEQYF
-	TRBD1	TRBV7-2	TRBJ1-5	TGTGCCAGCAGCCGAGGGACAGGGGCCAATCAGCCCCAGCATTTT	CASSRGTGANQPQHF
many	-	TRBV4-1	TRBJ2-5	TGCGCCAGCACTCTCGGGGGCCAGTCCTCCGGGGCCCAGTACTTC	CASTLGGQSSGAQYF
many	-	TRBV4-1	TRBJ2-7	TGCGCCAGCAGCCAAGATAGCAGGGCCTACGAGCAGTACTTC	CASSQDSRAYEQYF
-	-	TRBV6-1	TRBJ2-7	TGTGCCAGCAGTGAAGCCCCGGGCGCTACCTACGAGCAGTACTTC	CASSEAPGATYEQYF
-	TRBD2	TRBV6-4	TRBJ2-1	TGTGCCAGCAGTGACGGACTAGCGAGCTCCTACAATGAGCAGTTCTTC	CASSDGLASSYNEQFF
many	TRBD2	TRBV2	TRBJ2-3	TGCGCCAGCAGTCGACTAGCGGGGGGGGCAGATACGCAGTATTTT	CASSRLAGGADTQYF
many	-	TRBV7-9	TRBJ1-6	TGTGCCAGCAGGCCCGGGACTTTTGAGGATTCACCCCTCCACTTT	CASRPGTFEDSPLHF
-	-	TRBV3-1	TRBJ1-2	TGTGCCAGCAGCCAAGATATGAGCTATGGCTACACCTTC	CASSQDMSYGYTF
many	TRBD2	TRBV30	TRBJ2-5	TGTGCCTGGAGCCGTCTAGCGGGGTTAAAAGAGACCCAGTACTTC	CAWSRLAGLKETQYF
-	-	TRBV14	TRBJ2-1	TGTGCCAGCAGCCAAGTCGGCAGGGGAATCAATGAGCAGTTCTTC	CASSQVGRGINEQFF
many	TRBD2	TRBV11-2	TRBJ2-7	TGTGCCAGCAGCCCCGGGAGGAGCGGGGGGAAATACGAGCAGTACTTC	CASSPGRSGGKYEQYF
many	TRBD2	TRBV29-1	TRBJ2-3	TGCAGCGTTCCCCTAGCGGGGACTAGCACAGATACGCAGTATTTT	CSVPLAGTSTDTQYF
few	TRBD1	TRBV5-4	TRBJ1-2	TGTGCCAGCAGCTTGCCACAGGGGGGAAACTATGGCTACACCTTC	CASSLPQGGNYGYTF
many	-	TRBV3-1	TRBJ2-7	TGTGCCAGCAGCATGTACCCCCCTACCTACGAGCAGTACTTC	CASSMYPPTYEQYF
many	-	TRBV7-2	TRBJ2-3	TGTGCCAGCAGCTTATTAGGGGGTACTAGCACAGATACGCAGTATTTT	CASSLLGGTSTDTQYF
many	TRBD2	TRBV2	TRBJ2-1	TGTGCCAGCAGTGTTGCTAGCGGCTACAATGAGCAGTTCTTC	CASSVASGYNEQFF
many	-	TRBV28	TRBJ1-2	TGTGCCAGCAGTTTAGGGGTGTGGGGGGAATTTAACTATGGCTACACCTTC	CASSLGVWGEFNYGYTF
few	-	TRBV2	TRBJ2-3	TGTGCCAGCAGTGCCCTGGTGAATACGCAGTATTTT	CASSALVNTQYF
-	-	TRBV9	TRBJ1-2	TGTGCCAGCAGCGTAGGTGAGGGGCTCGAGGACACCTTC	CASSVGEGLEDTF
few	TRBD1	TRBV9	TRBJ1-1	TGTGCCAGCAGCGTAGTACAGGGGGAAGCTGAAGCTTTCTTT	CASSVVQGEAEAFF
many	-	TRBV10-3	TRBJ1-2	TGTGCCATCAGGGATCTTGAAGCTTCTAACTATGGCTACACCTTC	CAIRDLEASNYGYTF
-	TRBD1	TRBV7-8	TRBJ2-3	TGTGCCAGCAGCTACACCTCGACAGGGGGCACAGATACGCAGTATTTT	CASSYTSTGGTDTQYF
-	-	TRBV6-5	TRBJ2-5	TGTGCCAGCAGTTACACAGGGAACCCCCAAGAGACCCAGTACTTC	CASSYTGNPQETQYF